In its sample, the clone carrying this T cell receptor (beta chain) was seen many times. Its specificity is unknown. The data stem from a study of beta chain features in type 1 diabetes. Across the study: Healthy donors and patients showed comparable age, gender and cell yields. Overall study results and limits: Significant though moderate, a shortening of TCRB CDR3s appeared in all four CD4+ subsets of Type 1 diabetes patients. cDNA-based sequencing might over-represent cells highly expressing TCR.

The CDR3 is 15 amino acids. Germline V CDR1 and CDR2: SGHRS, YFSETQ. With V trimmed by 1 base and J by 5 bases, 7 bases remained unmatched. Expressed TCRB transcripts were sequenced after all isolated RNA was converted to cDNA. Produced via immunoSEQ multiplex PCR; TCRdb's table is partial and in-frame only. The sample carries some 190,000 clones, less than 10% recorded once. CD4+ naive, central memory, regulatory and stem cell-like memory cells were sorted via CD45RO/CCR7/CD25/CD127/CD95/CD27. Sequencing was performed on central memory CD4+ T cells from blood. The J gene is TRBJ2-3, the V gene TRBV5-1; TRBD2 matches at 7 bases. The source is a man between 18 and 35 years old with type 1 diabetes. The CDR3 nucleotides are TGCGCCAGCAGCTTGAGCGGGGATGGTGGAGATACGCAGTATTTT. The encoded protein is CASSLSGDGGDTQYF.